This T cell receptor (beta chain) is from a study of cytomegalovirus exposure and HLA in healthy donors. Turning to the study itself: A preliminary data release comprised roughly 85 million unique TCRs obtained from HLA-typed donors.

Germline CDR1 reads MDHEN; CDR2 reads SYDVKM. V lost 7 bases to trimming and J lost 10 bases, with 19 bases between them. The CDR3 runs to 13 residues. The donors (healthy individuals) were bone marrow donors. Study results and caveats: The CMV antigen specificity of a few CMV-associated chains was confirmed through in vitro analysis.

With 60 Vbeta and 13 Jbeta primers, the PCR was carried out. Repertoires were generated with immunoSEQ multiplex PCR, while TCRdb's copy carries only in-frame clones and drops some. The sample records some 120,000 clones, 60% to 85% being singletons. Regarding this clone: The antigen is undetermined.

Sequenced input: PBMCs. This sequence originates from a woman aged 18-29 years in good health and CMV-seronegative. This chain joins TRBV28 and TRBJ1-1, with D unresolved. CDR3 nucleotides: TGTGCCAGCACCAACGGCGGAGGGTCAGGAGCTTTCTTT. This codes for CASTNGGGSGAFF. Full variable domain (remainder filled in from reference TRBV28 and TRBJ1-1): DVKVTQSSRYLVKRTGEKVFLECVQDMDHENMFWYRQDPGLGLRLIYFSYDVKMKEKGDIPEGYSVSREKKERFSLILESASTNQTSMYLCASTNGGGSGAFFGQGTRLTVV.